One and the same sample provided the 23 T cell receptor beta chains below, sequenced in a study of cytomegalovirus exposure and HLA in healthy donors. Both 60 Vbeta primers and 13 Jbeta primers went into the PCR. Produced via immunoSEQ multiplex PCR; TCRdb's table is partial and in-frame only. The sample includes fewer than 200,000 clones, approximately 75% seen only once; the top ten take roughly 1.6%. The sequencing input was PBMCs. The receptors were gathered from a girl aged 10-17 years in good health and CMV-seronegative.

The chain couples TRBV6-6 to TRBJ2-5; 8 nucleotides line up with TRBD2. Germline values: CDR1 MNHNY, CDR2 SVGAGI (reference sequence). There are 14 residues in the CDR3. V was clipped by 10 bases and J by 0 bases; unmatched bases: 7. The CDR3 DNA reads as TGTGCCACCCTACTAGCGGCGCACCAAGAGACCCAGTACTTC. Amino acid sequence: CATLLAAHQETQYF.

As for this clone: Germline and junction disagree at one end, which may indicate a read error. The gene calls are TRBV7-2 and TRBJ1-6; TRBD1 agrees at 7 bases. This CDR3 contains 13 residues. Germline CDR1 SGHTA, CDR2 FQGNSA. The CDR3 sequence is CASTLGQALPLHF. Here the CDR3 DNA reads TGTGCCAGCACCTTAGGACAGGCTCTACCCCTCCACTTT.

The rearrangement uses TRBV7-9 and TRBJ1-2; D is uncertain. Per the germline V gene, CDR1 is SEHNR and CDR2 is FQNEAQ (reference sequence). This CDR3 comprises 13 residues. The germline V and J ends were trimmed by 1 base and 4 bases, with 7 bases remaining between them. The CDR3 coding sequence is TGTGCCAGCAGCTTAGGAGAGGCCTATGGCTACACCTTC. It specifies CASSLGEAYGYTF.

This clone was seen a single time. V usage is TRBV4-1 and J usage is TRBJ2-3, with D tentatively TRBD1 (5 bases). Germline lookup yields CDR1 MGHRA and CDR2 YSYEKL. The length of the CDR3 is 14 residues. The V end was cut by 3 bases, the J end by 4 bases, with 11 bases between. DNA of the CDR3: TGCGCCAGCAGCCATTTCAGGGCCGCAGATACGCAGTATTTT. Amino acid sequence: CASSHFRAADTQYF.

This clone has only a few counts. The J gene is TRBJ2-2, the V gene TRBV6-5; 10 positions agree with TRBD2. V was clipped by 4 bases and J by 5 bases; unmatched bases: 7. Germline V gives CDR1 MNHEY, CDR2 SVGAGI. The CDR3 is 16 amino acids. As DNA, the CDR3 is TGTGCCAGCAGTTCACCGGGACTAGCGCCGACCGGGGAGCTGTTTTTT. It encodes CASSSPGLAPTGELFF.

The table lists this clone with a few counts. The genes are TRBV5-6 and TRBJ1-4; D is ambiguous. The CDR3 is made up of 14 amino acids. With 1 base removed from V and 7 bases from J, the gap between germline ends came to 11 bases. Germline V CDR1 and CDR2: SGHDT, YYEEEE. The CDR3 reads CASSLSWFGEKLFF. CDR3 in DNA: TGTGCCAGCAGCTTGTCCTGGTTCGGTGAAAAACTGTTTTTT. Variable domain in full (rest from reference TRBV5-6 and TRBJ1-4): DAGVTQSPTHLIKTRGQQVTLRCSPKSGHDTVSWYQQALGQGPQFIFQYYEEEERQRGNFPDRFSGHQFPNYSSELNVNALLLGDSALYLCASSLSWFGEKLFFGSGTQLSVL.

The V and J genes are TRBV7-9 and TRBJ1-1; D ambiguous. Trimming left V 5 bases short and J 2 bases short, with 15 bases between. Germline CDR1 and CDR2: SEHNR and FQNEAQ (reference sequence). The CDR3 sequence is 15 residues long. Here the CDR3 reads CASSITLTTNTEAFF. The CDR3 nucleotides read TGTGCCAGCAGCATCACCTTGACAACAAACACTGAAGCTTTCTTT.

The CDR3 nucleotides are TGTGCCCGTACCCTAGCGGGTCCCAGGTATTTT. This sequence encodes CARTLAGPRYF. The chain carries TRBV5-4 and TRBJ2-3, with 8 nucleotides matching TRBD2. V shed 10 bases, J shed 14 bases, and the junction held 12 bases outside the gene matches. Germline V gene sequence: CDR1 SGHNT, CDR2 YYREEE (reference sequence). The length of the CDR3 is 11 residues.

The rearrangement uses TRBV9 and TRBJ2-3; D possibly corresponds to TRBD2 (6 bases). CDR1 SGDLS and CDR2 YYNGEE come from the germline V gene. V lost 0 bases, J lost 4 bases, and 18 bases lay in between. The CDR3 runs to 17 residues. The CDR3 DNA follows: TGTGCCAGCAGCGTAGAGGAGGGGCGCCTTATATCAGATACGCAGTATTTT. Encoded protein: CASSVEEGRLISDTQYF.

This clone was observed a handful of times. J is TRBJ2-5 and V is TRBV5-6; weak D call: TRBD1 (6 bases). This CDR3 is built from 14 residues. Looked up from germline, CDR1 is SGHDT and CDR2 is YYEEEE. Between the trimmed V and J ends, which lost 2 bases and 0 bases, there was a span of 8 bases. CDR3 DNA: TGTGCCAGCAGCTTCGCAGGGGACCAAGAGACCCAGTACTTC. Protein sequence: CASSFAGDQETQYF.

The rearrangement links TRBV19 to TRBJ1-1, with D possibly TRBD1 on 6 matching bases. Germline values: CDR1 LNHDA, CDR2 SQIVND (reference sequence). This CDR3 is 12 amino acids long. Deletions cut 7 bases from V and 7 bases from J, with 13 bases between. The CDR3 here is CASNAWGLEAFF. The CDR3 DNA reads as TGTGCCAGTAACGCTTGGGGGCTTGAAGCTTTCTTT.

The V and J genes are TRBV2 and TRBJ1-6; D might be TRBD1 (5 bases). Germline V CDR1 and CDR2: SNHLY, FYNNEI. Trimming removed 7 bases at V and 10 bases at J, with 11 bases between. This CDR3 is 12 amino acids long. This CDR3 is CASNRFGSPLHF. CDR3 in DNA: TGTGCCAGCAACAGGTTCGGCTCACCCCTCCACTTT.

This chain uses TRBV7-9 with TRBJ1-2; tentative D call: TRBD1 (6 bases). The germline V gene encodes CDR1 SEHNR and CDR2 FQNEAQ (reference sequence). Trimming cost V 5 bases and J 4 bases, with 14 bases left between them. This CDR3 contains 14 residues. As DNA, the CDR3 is TGTGCCAGCAGCCCCGGAGACAGGCCCTATGGCTACACCTTC. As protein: CASSPGDRPYGYTF.

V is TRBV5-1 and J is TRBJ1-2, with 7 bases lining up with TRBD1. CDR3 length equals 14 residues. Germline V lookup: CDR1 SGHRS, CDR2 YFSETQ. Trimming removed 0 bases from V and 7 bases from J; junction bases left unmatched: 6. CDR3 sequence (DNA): TGCGCCAGCAGCTTGGCCGAAGCAGGGGGTGGCTACACCTTC. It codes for CASSLAEAGGGYTF. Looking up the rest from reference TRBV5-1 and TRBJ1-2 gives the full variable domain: KAGVTQTPRYLIKTRGQQVTLSCSPISGHRSVSWYQQTPGQGLQFLFEYFSETQRNKGNFPGRFSGRQFSNSRSEMNVSTLELGDSALYLCASSLAEAGGGYTFGSGTRLTVV.

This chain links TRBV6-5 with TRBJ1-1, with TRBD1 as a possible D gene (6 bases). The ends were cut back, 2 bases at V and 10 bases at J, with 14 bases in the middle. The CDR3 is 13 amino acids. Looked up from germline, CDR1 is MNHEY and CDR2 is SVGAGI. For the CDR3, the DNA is TGTGCCAGCAGTTACCGCAGACAGGACGGAGCTTTCTTT. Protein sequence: CASSYRRQDGAFF.

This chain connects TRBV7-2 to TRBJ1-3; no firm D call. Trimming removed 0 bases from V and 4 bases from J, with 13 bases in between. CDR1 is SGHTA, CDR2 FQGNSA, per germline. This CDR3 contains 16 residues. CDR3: CASSLARGLGGNTIYF. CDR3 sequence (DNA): TGTGCCAGCAGCTTAGCGCGCGGGCTGGGAGGAAACACCATATATTTT.

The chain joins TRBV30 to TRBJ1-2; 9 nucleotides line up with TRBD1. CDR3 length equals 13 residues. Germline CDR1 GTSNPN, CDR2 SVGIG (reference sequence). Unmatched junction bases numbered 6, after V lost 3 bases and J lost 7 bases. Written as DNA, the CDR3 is TGTGCCTGGAGAGGACAGGGGCGGTCTGGCTACACCTTC. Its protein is CAWRGQGRSGYTF.

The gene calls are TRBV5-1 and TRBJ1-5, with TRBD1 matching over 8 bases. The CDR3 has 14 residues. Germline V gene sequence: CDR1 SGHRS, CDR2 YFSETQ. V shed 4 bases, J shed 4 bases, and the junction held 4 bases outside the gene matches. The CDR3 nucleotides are TGCGCCAGCAGCACCGGGACAGGAAATCAGCCCCAGCATTTT. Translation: CASSTGTGNQPQHF.

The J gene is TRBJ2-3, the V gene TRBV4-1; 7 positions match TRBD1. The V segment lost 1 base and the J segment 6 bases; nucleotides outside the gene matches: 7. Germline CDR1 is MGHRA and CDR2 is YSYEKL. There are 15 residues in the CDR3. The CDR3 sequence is CASSQVDRYTDTQYF. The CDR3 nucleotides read TGCGCCAGCAGCCAAGTGGACAGGTACACTGATACGCAGTATTTT.

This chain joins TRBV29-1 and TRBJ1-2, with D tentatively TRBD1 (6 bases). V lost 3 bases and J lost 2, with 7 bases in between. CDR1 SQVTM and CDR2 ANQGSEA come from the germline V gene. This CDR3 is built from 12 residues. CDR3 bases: TGCAGCGTTGATACAGGGAACTATGGCTACACCTTC. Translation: CSVDTGNYGYTF.

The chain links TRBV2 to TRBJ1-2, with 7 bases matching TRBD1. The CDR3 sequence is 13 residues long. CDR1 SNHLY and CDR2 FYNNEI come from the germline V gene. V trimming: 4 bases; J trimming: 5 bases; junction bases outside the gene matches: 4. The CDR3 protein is CASSVGTDYGYTF. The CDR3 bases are TGTGCCAGCAGTGTAGGGACAGATTATGGCTACACCTTC.

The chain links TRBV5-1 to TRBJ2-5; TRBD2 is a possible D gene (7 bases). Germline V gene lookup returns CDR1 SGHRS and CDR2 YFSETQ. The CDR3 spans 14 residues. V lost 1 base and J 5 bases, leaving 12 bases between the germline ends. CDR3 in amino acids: CASSLSGGRETQYF. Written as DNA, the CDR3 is TGCGCCAGCAGCTTGTCGGGGGGCCGGGAGACCCAGTACTTC.

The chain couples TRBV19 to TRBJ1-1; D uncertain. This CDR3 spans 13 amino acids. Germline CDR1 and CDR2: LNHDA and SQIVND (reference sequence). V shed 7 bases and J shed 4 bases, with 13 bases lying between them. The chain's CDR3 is CASTFRGGTEAFF. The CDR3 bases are TGTGCCAGTACCTTCCGGGGAGGCACTGAAGCTTTCTTT.